These T cell receptor beta chains were read from a single sample in a study of OX40 agonist ivuxolimab in advanced cancers. Sequencing was performed with immunoSEQ multiplex PCR; in TCRdb, only in-frame clones are kept and a portion is missing. Of about 68,000 clones in the sample, roughly 84% were seen once. The specimen was CD4+ or CD8+ T cells sorted from blood, collected in a trial of the OX40 agonist ivuxolimab. The receptor set was obtained from an adult with an advanced solid tumor such as melanoma, head and neck, liver or kidney cancer. The CDR3 runs from the conserved cysteine through the conserved F or W. Each record gives: V gene, J gene, D gene, clone size, CDR3 DNA, CDR3 protein. D genes are given only for firm matches. Only some rows state a clone size, as once, few, many or a class for expanded clones.

>TRBV7-2|TRBJ1-3|-|-
TGTGCCAGCAGCCTACAATCGACAGCCGGAAACACCATATATTTT
CASSLQSTAGNTIYF
>TRBV5-1|TRBJ2-5|-|-
TGCGCCAGCAGCGAACAAGAGACCCAGTACTTC
CASSEQETQYF
>TRBV5-1|TRBJ1-2|TRBD1|-
TGCGCCAGCAGCTTGGAACAGGGGGCCTCCTATGGCTACACCTTC
CASSLEQGASYGYTF
>TRBV11-2|TRBJ2-4|-|-
TGTGCCAGCAGCTTCCCCCGGGCCGGAGGGTTGGGTATTCAGTACTTC
CASSFPRAGGLGIQYF
>TRBV20-1|TRBJ1-3|-|few
TGCAGTGCGCGGACTGGAAACACCATATATTTT
CSARTGNTIYF
>TRBV19|TRBJ2-7|TRBD1|-
TGTGCCAGTAGTGTAACAGGGACAGGATCCTACGAGCAGTACTTC
CASSVTGTGSYEQYF
>TRBV5-1|TRBJ2-3|TRBD2|-
TGCGCCAGCAGAGGTCTAGCGGGGGTGGCAGATACGCAGTATTTT
CASRGLAGVADTQYF
>TRBV7-3|TRBJ2-1|-|few
TGTGCCAGCAGCTTAAAAGCGGACTACAATGAGCAGTTCTTC
CASSLKADYNEQFF
>TRBV9|TRBJ2-5|TRBD1|-
TGTGCCAGCAGCGCCCAGGGGGACAGGGAGACCCAGTACTTC
CASSAQGDRETQYF
>TRBV5-6|TRBJ1-1|TRBD1|-
TGTGCCAGCAGCTTGGTGGGACAGGGGCCTTCGAACACTGAAGCTTTCTTT
CASSLVGQGPSNTEAFF
>TRBV19|TRBJ1-3|-|-
TGTGCCAGCAACGATATTCAAGGCTCTGGAAACACCATATATTTT
CASNDIQGSGNTIYF
>TRBV27|TRBJ2-2|TRBD2|-
TGTGCCAGCAGTTTAAAACTAGCGGGGGGGTGGACCGGGGAGCTGTTTTTT
CASSLKLAGGWTGELFF
>TRBV6-6|TRBJ1-1|TRBD1|once
TGTGCCAGCAACAGGGGGCACCCAGTCACTGAAGCTTTCTTT
CASNRGHPVTEAFF
>TRBV4-3|TRBJ2-3|TRBD1|-
TGCGCCAGCAGCAGGACAGGGTATGGCACAGATACGCAGTATTTT
CASSRTGYGTDTQYF
>TRBV12-1|TRBJ2-7|-|-
TGTGCCAGCAGCCCTGGGGGCTCCGGGCAGTACTTC
CASSPGGSGQYF
>TRBV6-5|TRBJ2-5|-|-
TGTGCCAGCACCCCAGGGGGGGGGCGCCGGGAGACCCAGTACTTC
CASTPGGGRRETQYF
>TRBV7-2|TRBJ1-1|TRBD1|-
TGTGCCAGCATGGCGTGGACAGGGGGCATCACTGAAGCTTTCTTT
CASMAWTGGITEAFF
>TRBV28|TRBJ1-4|-|-
TGTGCCAGCAGTTCGGGGCGGGAAAAACTGTTTTTT
CASSSGREKLFF
>TRBV6-1|TRBJ2-5|TRBD1|once
TGTGCCAGCAGTGAAAGACAGGGTAGGGTGGAGACCCAGTACTTC
CASSERQGRVETQYF
>TRBV5-1|TRBJ2-1|-|-
TGCGCCAGCAGCTTGGGGAGAGACTACTACAATGAGCAGTTCTTC
CASSLGRDYYNEQFF
>TRBV7-2|TRBJ2-7|TRBD2|-
TGTGCCAGCAGCTCGCTACCTATAGCGGGTAGTTACGAGCAGTACTTC
CASSSLPIAGSYEQYF
>TRBV5-1|TRBJ2-5|-|-
TGCGCCAGCACGTCGGGACGGATCCAAGAGACCCAGTACTTC
CASTSGRIQETQYF
>TRBV5-6|TRBJ1-2|TRBD1|-
TGTGCCAGCAGCCCCGGGACAGGTCTCTATGGCTACACCTTC
CASSPGTGLYGYTF
>TRBV4-3|TRBJ2-4|TRBD2|-
TGCGCCAGCAGCCACCAGACTAGCGGGGAAATTCAGTACTTC
CASSHQTSGEIQYF
>TRBV6-6|TRBJ1-1|-|once
TGTGCCAGCAGCCGAGGGGGGTTTATAGAGATTGCTGAAGCTTTCTTT
CASSRGGFIEIAEAFF
>TRBV12-2|TRBJ1-2|-|-
TGTGCAAGTCGCTTAGGGACAGACGGCTACACCTTC
CASRLGTDGYTF
>TRBV5-4|TRBJ2-5|-|-
TGTGCCAGCAGCTTAGGCGGGGTGGTAGAGACCCAGTACTTC
CASSLGGVVETQYF
>TRBV10-3|TRBJ1-2|TRBD1|-
TGTGCCATCGCACCGAGCCGGGACAGGGGGAACGAGGGCTACACCTTC
CAIAPSRDRGNEGYTF
>TRBV14|TRBJ1-5|-|-
TGTGCCAGCAGCCAAGGTCCTAATCAGCCCCAGCATTTT
CASSQGPNQPQHF
>TRBV5-1|TRBJ2-1|TRBD2|-
TGCGCCAGCAGGAAAGCGGGGGACTACAATGAGCAGTTCTTC
CASRKAGDYNEQFF
>TRBV7-2|TRBJ2-7|-|-
TGTGCCAGCAGCTTAGTACCCCTCGGGGGAGTTGGGCAGTACTTC
CASSLVPLGGVGQYF
>TRBV11-2|TRBJ2-6|-|-
TGTGCCAGCAGCTCATATACATCTCCTGGGGCCAACGTCCTGACTTTC
CASSSYTSPGANVLTF
>TRBV18|TRBJ1-3|-|-
TGTGCCAGCTCACCGGACGGCTCTGGAAACACCATATATTTT
CASSPDGSGNTIYF
>TRBV7-2|TRBJ2-3|-|-
TGTGCCAGCAGCTTAGACCGAACCCCTGATACGCAGTATTTT
CASSLDRTPDTQYF
>TRBV15|TRBJ1-2|-|-
TGTGCCACCAGCAGAGACCGGGAGGCTGGCTACACCTTC
CATSRDREAGYTF
>TRBV14|TRBJ2-1|TRBD2|-
TGTGCCAGCAGCCAAGGCCTAGCGGGGGGGCGTGAGCAGTTCTTC
CASSQGLAGGREQFF
>TRBV7-6|TRBJ2-3|TRBD2|-
TGTGCCAGCAGCTTGGGCCTAGCGGGGGGCCACACAGATACGCAGTATTTT
CASSLGLAGGHTDTQYF
>TRBV10-3|TRBJ2-7|TRBD2|-
TGTGCCATCAGTCTAGCGGGGGACTACGAGCAGTACTTC
CAISLAGDYEQYF
>TRBV4-3|TRBJ2-7|TRBD1|-
TGCGCCAGCAGCCAATGGGACAGGGGGCAGTACGAGCAGTACTTC
CASSQWDRGQYEQYF
>TRBV10-3|TRBJ2-7|-|-
TGTGCCATCACCGATAATACAGGGCTAAATACCTACGAGCAGTACTTC
CAITDNTGLNTYEQYF